This TCR beta chain was sequenced during a study of T cell repertoires in cytomegalovirus infection. Note on this clonotype: Its antigen is not known.

The length of the CDR3 is 13 residues. CDR1 and CDR2 from the germline V gene are LGHDT and YNNKEL (reference sequence). Trimming cost V 4 bases and J 10 bases; bases outside gene matches: 4. TCRdb ran MiXCR on the reads and lists one entry per CDR3 protein. The table includes 600,000 to 700,000 distinct CDR3 sequences, about 33% detected once. The origin of this receptor is a human donor in good health (CMV status not recorded). Some clones in this sample may be carry-over from other donors' samples. Sequencing was performed on cultured PBMCs, taken from culture after CMV antigen stimulation. This chain uses TRBV3-1 with TRBJ1-6; 7 nucleotides align to TRBD1. The CDR3 sequence: CASSRQGESPLHF. The CDR3 nucleotides are TGTGCCAGCAGCCGGCAGGGGGAATCACCCCTCCACTTT.